One and the same sample provided the 21 T cell receptor beta chains below, sequenced in a study of blood T cells in healthy people across ages (dated by TCRdb to 2013 to 2016). Receptors were amplified or captured by 5' RACE. Sequencer: Illumina HiSeq 2500. A second PCR of about 6 to 11 cycles was performed with a sample-barcoded 5' primer and a J-beta primer mix. TCRdb handled the public reads itself, with Q25 trimming in fastp and clone calling in MiXCR, and kept productive beta chains. Duplicate CDR3 protein sequences are folded into a single record with the most common DNA and genes. The sample data list 600,000 to 900,000 distinct CDR3 sequences, and more than 25% of these were observed just once. The top ten hold around 2.9% of the sample. The same sample was also used in a study of T cells of mothers and their children.

The specimen was blood. Receptor source: a boy between 5 and 17 years old in good health.

At least ten counts were recorded for this clonotype. One junction end disagrees with the germline gene, perhaps due to a read error. The chain couples TRBV28 to TRBJ2-6; tentatively, D is TRBD2 (6 bases). Germline CDR1 is MDHEN and CDR2 is SYDVKM. The CDR3 is made up of 15 amino acids. The CDR3 protein is CASSLGGSGANVLTF. In nucleotides, the CDR3 is TGCGCCAGCAGCTTGGGGGGCTCTGGGGCCAACGTCCTGACTTTC.

The rearrangement joins TRBV12-3 or TRBV12-4 to TRBJ1-2, with D maybe TRBD1 (5 bases). V lost 6 bases to trimming and J lost 8 bases, with 13 bases between them. The CDR3 is 12 residues long. The DNA of the CDR3 is TGTGCCAGCAGCCCCCTAGGGGACGGCTACACCTTC. This gives the protein CASSPLGDGYTF.

This chain connects TRBV7-2 to TRBJ1-5; D is ambiguous. Trimming cost V 3 bases and J 6 bases, with 9 bases left between them. Looked up from germline, CDR1 is SGHTA and CDR2 is FQGNSA. This CDR3 comprises 13 residues. Here the CDR3 reads CASSFGGSQPQHF. The CDR3 coding sequence is TGTGCCAGCAGCTTCGGCGGGTCTCAGCCCCAGCATTTT.

This clonotype was observed a handful of times. The rearrangement links TRBV2 to TRBJ1-2, with D hard to call. CDR3 length equals 11 residues. Trimming removed 7 bases from V and 3 bases from J, with 6 bases in between. Germline CDR1 SNHLY, CDR2 FYNNEI. The DNA for the CDR3 is TGTGCCAGCATTTTATACTATGGCTACACCTTC. This encodes CASILYYGYTF.

This clonotype has more than one count but fewer than ten. The chain recombines TRBV10-3 with TRBJ2-1; D not resolved. CDR1 is ENHRY and CDR2 is SYGVKD in the germline V gene. V was cut by 8 bases and J by 1 base, with 15 bases left in between. The CDR3 totals 15 residues. The CDR3 sequence: CAIRFRNSSYNEQFF. The CDR3 region has the DNA TGTGCCATCCGATTCAGGAATTCGTCCTACAATGAGCAGTTCTTC.

This clonotype was counted between two and nine times. A junction boundary mismatches the germline segment, possibly from a read error. The chain employs TRBV18 and TRBJ1-4; no clear D. Germline CDR1 reads KGHSH; CDR2 reads LQKENI. This CDR3 contains 15 residues. CDR3 nucleotides: TGTGCCAGCTTACCAATCAAAGGGACTAATGAAAAACTGTTTTTT. Amino acid sequence: CASLPIKGTNEKLFF.

This clonotype was observed a handful of times. This chain joins TRBV12-3 or TRBV12-4 and TRBJ1-2; possibly TRBD1 for D (6 bases). Trimming stripped 3 bases from V and 1 base from J, with 15 bases between. The CDR3 runs 16 residues. The CDR3 loop reads CASSFRQVPDNYGYTF. DNA of the CDR3: TGTGCCAGCAGTTTCAGACAGGTCCCGGATAACTATGGCTACACCTTC.

This clonotype was seen only a few times. The CDR3 DNA sequence: TGTGCCAGCAGCTCTCGAGCGGGGGAGCAGTACTTC. Its protein product is CASSSRAGEQYF. The chain has TRBV7-9 and TRBJ2-7, with TRBD2 identical over 7 bases. CDR3 length: 12 residues. The junction had 4 bases not matched to a gene; V was cut back by 4 bases and J by 7 bases. The germline gives CDR1 SEHNR, CDR2 FQNEAQ (reference sequence). Based on the CDR3 plus reference TRBV7-9 and TRBJ2-7, the full variable domain is DTGVSQNPRHKITKRGQNVTFRCDPISEHNRLYWYRQTLGQGPEFLTYFQNEAQLEKSRLLSDRFSAERPKGSFSTLEIQRTEQGDSAMYLCASSSRAGEQYFGPGTRLTVT.

This chain links TRBV29-1 with TRBJ1-1, with D uncertain. V lost 2 bases and J lost 1, with 5 bases in between. The CDR3 runs to 12 residues. Germline assignment: CDR1 SQVTM and CDR2 ANQGSEA. CDR3 region: CSVERENTEAFF. The CDR3 bases are TGCAGCGTTGAAAGGGAGAACACTGAAGCTTTCTTT.

The J gene is TRBJ1-2, the V gene TRBV7-2, with a weak D call TRBD1 (5 bases). Germline CDR1 is SGHTA and CDR2 is FQGNSA. CDR3 length: 15 residues. Trimming took 5 bases from V and 5 from J, leaving 18 bases between them. Written as DNA, the CDR3 is TGTGCCAGCAGCCCTCGCCTCCGGGACGGATATGGCTACACCTTC. Its protein product is CASSPRLRDGYGYTF.

The chain joins TRBV20-1 to TRBJ2-1; 12 bases map to TRBD2. Germline CDR1 DFQATT, CDR2 SNEGSKA (reference sequence). Trimming at V came to 3 bases and at J to 10 bases, leaving 13 bases not matched to a gene. The CDR3 totals 16 residues. CDR3 protein: CSASRASGGATDEQFF. The DNA for the CDR3 is TGCAGTGCTAGTAGGGCTAGCGGGGGGGCGACTGACGAGCAGTTCTTC.

The rearrangement links TRBV7-9 to TRBJ2-7; D remains unclear. This CDR3 spans 12 amino acids. Germline V gives CDR1 SEHNR, CDR2 FQNEAQ (reference sequence). Trimming pared 10 bases from V and 7 bases from J, leaving 17 bases between. The CDR3 protein is CAILPIVGEQYF. The CDR3 DNA reads TGTGCCATCCTTCCAATCGTTGGAGAGCAGTACTTC.

This clonotype has only a few counts. The chain uses TRBV6-6 and TRBJ2-1, with TRBD2 as a possible D gene (6 bases). V was pared by 2 bases and J by 6 bases, with 17 bases between. Germline CDR1 is MNHNY and CDR2 is SVGAGI (reference sequence). The CDR3 contains 16 residues. Here the CDR3 DNA reads TGTGCCAGCAGTTACCCCGGCGGGGTACTCCGCAATGAGCAGTTCTTC. Protein sequence: CASSYPGGVLRNEQFF.

The chain couples TRBV3-1 to TRBJ2-1; 9 bases agree with TRBD2. V dropped 7 bases and J dropped 6; count of bases not matched to a gene: 4. Germline CDR1 is LGHDT and CDR2 is YNNKEL (reference sequence). The CDR3 extends over 13 amino acids. The CDR3 region is CASTLAGANEQFF. DNA of the CDR3: TGTGCCAGCACTTTAGCGGGGGCCAATGAGCAGTTCTTC.

The V call is TRBV27, the J call TRBJ2-6; D is ambiguous. Germline values: CDR1 MNHEY, CDR2 SMNVEV (reference sequence). With 2 bases removed from V and 0 bases from J, the gap between germline ends came to 11 bases. The length of the CDR3 is 17 residues. The CDR3 region has the DNA TGTGCCAGCAGTTTAATAGGATACTCCTCTGGGGCCAACGTCCTGACTTTC. This gives the protein CASSLIGYSSGANVLTF.

This clonotype showed up just a few times. The chain recombines TRBV12-3 or TRBV12-4 with TRBJ1-4; no definite D call. Trimming took 5 bases from V and 0 from J, leaving 13 bases between them. The CDR3 runs 16 residues. CDR3 coding DNA: TGTGCCAGCAGTCCCCTCGGGTCAGCAACTAATGAAAAACTGTTTTTT. Its protein is CASSPLGSATNEKLFF.

Only a few counts were recorded for this clonotype. The rearrangement joins TRBV7-3 to TRBJ2-1; D is perhaps TRBD1 or TRBD2 (5 bases each). The CDR3 loop spans 16 amino acids. CDR1 and CDR2 from the germline V gene are SGHTA and FQGTGA. The CDR3 DNA follows: TGTGCTACCCACTTCTCAGGGTGGGGGTTCAACAATGAGCAGTTCTTC. Protein: CATHFSGWGFNNEQFF.

The chain couples TRBV5-1 to TRBJ1-2; TRBD1 matches at 8 bases. Germline-derived CDR1 and CDR2 are SGHRS and YFSETQ. The CDR3 is 14 residues long. After removal of 2 bases from V and 4 bases from J, the junction contained 4 bases not matched to a gene. The DNA for the CDR3 is TGCGCCAGCAGCTTCGGACAGGGCTTCTATGGCTACACCTTC. It codes for CASSFGQGFYGYTF. The variable domain in full, completed from reference TRBV5-1 and TRBJ1-2, reads KAGVTQTPRYLIKTRGQQVTLSCSPISGHRSVSWYQQTPGQGLQFLFEYFSETQRNKGNFPGRFSGRQFSNSRSEMNVSTLELGDSALYLCASSFGQGFYGYTFGSGTRLTVV.

The chain links TRBV20-1 to TRBJ1-2; D perhaps matches TRBD1 (6 bases). CDR1 is DFQATT, CDR2 SNEGSKA, per germline (reference sequence). The CDR3 totals 14 residues. The ends were cut back, 3 bases at V and 2 bases at J, with 13 bases in the middle. The CDR3 DNA sequence: TGCAGTGCTAGCCCTCACCAGGGGAACTATGGCTACACCTTC. Encoded protein: CSASPHQGNYGYTF.

This chain connects TRBV6-6 to TRBJ2-5; TRBD1 matches at 7 bases. With 5 bases clipped from V and 6 bases from J, the junction kept 15 bases outside the gene matches. Looked up from germline, CDR1 is MNHNY and CDR2 is SVGAGI (reference sequence). The CDR3 totals 16 residues. The CDR3 is CASSHGGQGEKKTQYF. As DNA, the CDR3 is TGTGCCAGCAGTCACGGCGGGCAGGGGGAAAAGAAGACCCAGTACTTC.

This clonotype has just a few counts. This chain joins TRBV28 and TRBJ2-5, with 7 bases that match TRBD2. CDR3 size: 16 residues. J lost 5 bases, V lost 4 bases, and 13 bases had no gene match. Germline loops: CDR1 MDHEN, CDR2 SYDVKM. This CDR3 is CASSSSGAGEEETQYF. The CDR3 DNA reads as TGTGCCAGCAGTTCCTCCGGGGCGGGGGAGGAGGAGACCCAGTACTTC.